This TCR beta chain stems from a study of blood T cell repertoires in COVID-19. The length of the CDR3 is 15 residues. CDR1 is SGHRS and CDR2 is YFSETQ in the germline V gene. V was clipped by 6 bases and J by 2 bases; unmatched bases: 9. How the authors handled the data: The assay estimated nucleated cells by amplifying reference gene primers. Generated by immunoSEQ multiplex PCR, the TCRdb table keeps only in-frame clones and is missing some. That table is the source of V, J and clone size, and D and trimming were worked out from the DNA. The data contain roughly 180,000 clones, 82% of them seen just once; the ten biggest clones take up roughly 5.1%.

The chain combines TRBV5-1 with TRBJ2-3, with 7 nucleotides matching TRBD1. The specimen sequenced was peripheral blood. This TCR derives from a woman aged 25 to 39 with acute or convalescent COVID-19. The CDR3 sequence is CASTRRGGLTDTQYF. The CDR3 nucleotides read TGCGCCAGCACTCGGAGAGGGGGCCTCACAGATACGCAGTATTTT.